Described below is a single T cell receptor beta chain sequence and its context. The antigen is undetermined. 60 Vbeta and 13 Jbeta primers were used in PCR. The protocol was immunoSEQ multiplex PCR, while the TCRdb copy is restricted to in-frame clones and leaves out a portion. Of about 170,000 clones listed, about three quarters are singletons. The sample belongs to a study of cytomegalovirus exposure and HLA in healthy donors. Regarding the study as a whole: In a later analysis, at a false discovery rate of 0.05, under 20,000 TCR beta sequences were associated with HLA alleles. Rarity held for most TCR sequences, but there were some public TCRs that occurred in many donors. Researchers catalogued about 160 TCR beta chains as cytomegalovirus-associated.

Trimming at V came to 6 bases and at J to 4 bases, leaving 12 bases not matched to a gene. This CDR3 is 16 amino acids long. This receptor was taken from a woman aged 50 to 60 in good health and CMV-seropositive. The sequencing input was PBMCs. The rearrangement links TRBV23-1 to TRBJ1-2; 9 bases are shared with TRBD1. TRBV23-1 is recorded as an ORF, its role being uncertain. Here the CDR3 DNA reads TGCGCCAGCAGCCTAACACGGGACAGGGTGACCTATGGCTACACCTTC. Translated, it gives CASSLTRDRVTYGYTF.